These T cell receptor beta chains were read from a single sample in a study of cytomegalovirus exposure and HLA in healthy donors. Libraries were prepared by immunoSEQ multiplex PCR; TCRdb keeps only in-frame clonotypes and omits some of them. The sample has fewer than 250,000 clones, 70% to 75% seen once. Sequenced: PBMCs. The receptors stem from a man aged 25 to 45 in good health and CMV-seropositive. Both conserved end residues are part of each CDR3. The D gene is left open where the match is weak. Where a row states a size, it is once, few, many or the class of an expanded clone; other rows omit it.

D gene	clone size	J gene	CDR3 length	V gene	CDR3 DNA	CDR3 protein
NA	few	TRBJ1-4	15	TRBV6-1	TGTGCCAGCAGTGTAGGGGCGACAACGGGAGGCAAACTGTTTTTT	CASSVGATTGGKLFF
TRBD2	NA	TRBJ2-7	19	TRBV4-3	TGCGCCAGCAGCCTGATGGCCGTAGGGACTAGCGGGAGGTACCACGAGCAGTACTTC	CASSLMAVGTSGRYHEQYF
NA	NA	TRBJ1-2	14	TRBV10-3	TGTGCCATCAGTGAGGGGAGCGGGAACTATGGCTACACCTTC	CAISEGSGNYGYTF
TRBD2	NA	TRBJ2-3	13	TRBV4-3	TGCGCCAGCAGCCAAGATAGGACTAGAAAGCAGTATTTT	CASSQDRTRKQYF
TRBD1	NA	TRBJ2-5	14	TRBV5-1	TGCGCCAGCAGCTGGGGACAGGACCAAGAGACCCAGTACTTC	CASSWGQDQETQYF
NA	NA	TRBJ1-5	15	TRBV18	TGTGCCAGCTCACCATCCAGGGCTGCAAATCAGCCCCAGCATTTT	CASSPSRAANQPQHF
NA	once	TRBJ1-6	15	TRBV19	TGTGCCAGTAGTGATTTCGGGGGGCTTGATTCACCCCTCCACTTT	CASSDFGGLDSPLHF
TRBD2	NA	TRBJ2-1	13	TRBV10-3	TGTGCCGTAAGCGGGGGGGATTTCAATGAGCAGTTCTTC	CAVSGGDFNEQFF
NA	NA	TRBJ2-5	15	TRBV14	TGTGCCAGCAGCCAAGGAAGTTTGGTTGGGCAGACCCAGTACTTC	CASSQGSLVGQTQYF
NA	once	TRBJ1-4	14	TRBV28	TGTGCCAGCAGTTTAACACACCTTAATGAAAAACTGTTTTTT	CASSLTHLNEKLFF
TRBD1	once	TRBJ2-7	14	TRBV27	TGTGCCAGCAGTTCCCAGGGGGCTTCAGGCGAGCAGTACTTC	CASSSQGASGEQYF
TRBD1	few	TRBJ2-1	13	TRBV6-5	TGTGCCAGCAGTTACGACAGGGGAAATGAGCAGTTCTTC	CASSYDRGNEQFF
NA	NA	TRBJ1-3	15	TRBV27	TGTGCCAGCGGGACTCCAAGCCCCTCTGGAAACACCATATATTTT	CASGTPSPSGNTIYF
NA	NA	TRBJ1-1	13	TRBV11-2	TGTGCCAGCAGCTTAAGGCCGGGGGCTGAAGCTTTCTTT	CASSLRPGAEAFF
TRBD1	NA	TRBJ1-6	16	TRBV19	TGTGCCAGCCGGGAGACAGGGAGCTCCTATAATTCACCCCTCCACTTT	CASRETGSSYNSPLHF
NA	NA	TRBJ2-7	15	TRBV6-1	TGTGCCAGCAGCTACAGGGCGTTCGGCTCCTACGAGCAGTACTTC	CASSYRAFGSYEQYF
TRBD2	NA	TRBJ2-3	17	TRBV7-2	TGTGCCAGCAGCCCCCGGACTAGCGGGGTTAGCACAGATACGCAGTATTTT	CASSPRTSGVSTDTQYF
NA	NA	TRBJ1-2	13	TRBV19	TGTGCCAGTAGTTTAGCTCAGCGGCACGTCTACACCTTC	CASSLAQRHVYTF
TRBD1	NA	TRBJ2-1	19	TRBV5-1	TGCGCCAGCAGCTTTGGAGGAGGGGTTGACAGGGGGCACTACAATGAGCAGTTCTTC	CASSFGGGVDRGHYNEQFF
TRBD2	NA	TRBJ2-1	15	TRBV6-5	TGTGCCAGCAGTACGGGAGGGCCAGTTTACAATGAGCAGTTCTTC	CASSTGGPVYNEQFF
NA	NA	TRBJ2-7	13	TRBV19	TGTGCCAGTAGTATAGTGTTAGGGGGCGAGCAGTACTTC	CASSIVLGGEQYF
NA	NA	TRBJ2-3	14	TRBV7-6	TGTGCCAGCAGCCCGACGGGAGCAGCAGATACGCAGTATTTT	CASSPTGAADTQYF
NA	NA	TRBJ1-5	15	TRBV6-6	TGTGCCAGCAGTTACGTTGTAACTGGCAATCAGCCCCAGCATTTT	CASSYVVTGNQPQHF
NA	NA	TRBJ2-7	13	TRBV5-4	TGTGCCAGCAGCTTAGAGGGTTTCAACGAGCAGTACTTC	CASSLEGFNEQYF
TRBD1	NA	TRBJ1-1	13	TRBV30	TGTGCCTGGAGTCACACAGGGGGCACTGAAGCTTTCTTT	CAWSHTGGTEAFF
NA	NA	TRBJ2-1	11	TRBV7-3	TGTGCCAGCAGCTCGAGCGGTGAGCAGTTCTTC	CASSSSGEQFF
TRBD2	NA	TRBJ2-1	15	TRBV7-3	TGTGCCAGCAGCTTATTCGGGACTAACTACAATGAGCAGTTCTTC	CASSLFGTNYNEQFF
NA	NA	TRBJ2-7	15	TRBV19	TGTGCCAGTAGTATACGCCCGGTAGTCCCCTACGAGCAGTACTTC	CASSIRPVVPYEQYF
NA	NA	TRBJ1-5	15	TRBV19	TGTGCCAGTAGTATGAGGGGGATAAGCAATCAGCCCCAGCATTTT	CASSMRGISNQPQHF
NA	NA	TRBJ1-3	15	TRBV7-2	TGTGCCAGCAGCCGCGGGGGGAGCTCTGGAAACACCATATATTTT	CASSRGGSSGNTIYF
TRBD1	few	TRBJ2-1	16	TRBV5-1	TGCGCCAGCAGCTCCCGGACAGGTAGCTCCTACAATGAGCAGTTCTTC	CASSSRTGSSYNEQFF
NA	few	TRBJ2-1	15	TRBV6-1	TGTGCCAGCATGGGGAGGGGAGGGGGGCGGGATGAGCAGTTCTTC	CASMGRGGGRDEQFF
NA	once	TRBJ1-3	15	TRBV5-1	TGCGCCAGCAGCACCGCAGGGCTCTCCGGAAACACCATATATTTT	CASSTAGLSGNTIYF